Following are 16 T cell receptor beta chains from one sample sequenced in a study of blood T cell repertoires in COVID-19. Generated by immunoSEQ multiplex PCR, the TCRdb table keeps only in-frame clones and is missing some. The sample shows just over 300,000 clones, roughly 91% of them seen only once. Sample: peripheral blood. Every receptor here comes from a woman under 40 with COVID-19, enrolled during active disease.

The chain combines TRBV27 with TRBJ1-2; D remains ambiguous. V dropped 4 bases and J dropped 4 bases, with 13 bases sitting between them. The CDR3 covers 14 residues. Germline V gene data show CDR1 as MNHEY and CDR2 as SMNVEV (reference sequence). The CDR3 reads CASSWTGRGYGYTF. Written as DNA, the CDR3 is TGTGCCAGCAGTTGGACGGGAAGAGGCTATGGCTACACCTTC.

The table lists this clone with a count of one. J is TRBJ2-5 and V is TRBV24-1; D might be TRBD2 (6 bases). The CDR3 runs 14 residues. Germline V gene sequence: CDR1 KGHDR, CDR2 SFDVKD. Trimming removed 4 bases from V and 5 bases from J, with 13 bases in between. The DNA of the CDR3 is TGTGCCACCAGTGACCCGACTGGGGGGGAGACCCAGTACTTC. Amino acids: CATSDPTGGETQYF.

This rearrangement joins TRBV6-5 to TRBJ2-1; 7 positions agree with TRBD2. Germline-derived CDR1 and CDR2 are MNHEY and SVGAGI. Trimming at V came to 2 bases and at J to 15 bases, leaving 13 bases not matched to a gene. The CDR3 loop spans 14 amino acids. The CDR3 here is CASSYTGYGTNLFF. CDR3 nucleotide sequence: TGTGCCAGCAGTTACACGGGGTACGGGACTAACCTGTTCTTC.

The chain links TRBV7-8 to TRBJ2-2, with D perhaps matching TRBD2 (6 bases). The CDR3 covers 15 residues. CDR1 and CDR2 (germline): SGHVS, FQNEAQ. Between the trimmed V and J ends, which lost 2 bases and 2 bases, there was a span of 9 bases. CDR3 residues: CASSLWRGNTGELFF. CDR3 DNA: TGTGCCAGCAGCTTATGGCGGGGAAACACCGGGGAGCTGTTTTTT.

Remarks on this clone: One end of the junction is discordant with germline, which a read error may explain. V gene TRBV15 combines with J gene TRBJ1-1; D call uncertain. The V gene's germline CDR1 is LNHNV and CDR2 YYDKDF (reference sequence). This CDR3 comprises 12 residues. The CDR3 sequence: CATRRGSTEAFF. CDR3 nucleotide sequence: TGTGCCACCAGAAGAGGCAGCACTGAAGCTTTCTTT. The whole variable domain, filled in from reference TRBV15 and TRBJ1-1, reads DAMVIQNPRYQVTQFGKPVTLSCSQTLNHNVMYWYQQKSSQAPKLLFHYYDKDFNNEADTPDNFQSRRPNTSFCFLDIRSPGLGDTAMYLCATRRGSTEAFFGQGTRLTVV.

This sequence joins TRBV6-2 or TRBV6-3 and TRBJ2-7, with 7 bases identical to TRBD1. V was pared by 2 bases and J by 3 bases, with 10 bases of the junction left unmatched. Germline assignment: CDR1 MNHEY and CDR2 SVGEGT. This CDR3 contains 16 residues. The CDR3 DNA follows: TGTGCCAGCAGTTACCGACCGATAGGGACAGTCTACGAGCAGTACGTC. The encoded protein is CASSYRPIGTVYEQYV.

The chain is built from TRBV7-9 and TRBJ2-2; unclear D gene. Trimming stripped 7 bases from V and 4 bases from J, with 13 bases between. The CDR3 is 14 amino acids. The V gene's germline CDR1 is SEHNR and CDR2 FQNEAQ (reference sequence). The CDR3 sequence is CASTSSKLTGELFF. CDR3 DNA sequence: TGTGCCAGCACCAGTTCCAAGCTCACCGGGGAGCTGTTTTTT.

V gene TRBV2 combines with J gene TRBJ1-1; 9 bases agree with TRBD1. The V and J ends lost 6 bases and 1 base, in that order; junction bases with no gene match: 3. The CDR3 sequence is 14 residues long. Germline V lookup: CDR1 SNHLY, CDR2 FYNNEI. The CDR3 region is CASRMGQGNTEAFF. The CDR3 coding sequence is TGTGCCAGCAGAATGGGACAGGGGAACACTGAAGCTTTCTTT.

This rearrangement joins TRBV18 to TRBJ2-7; 9 bases are shared with TRBD1. Germline CDR1 is KGHSH and CDR2 is LQKENI. J lost 5 bases, V lost 3 bases, and 8 bases had no gene match. The CDR3 loop spans 15 amino acids. CDR3: CASSPVGTGNDEQYF. CDR3 nucleotide sequence: TGTGCCAGCTCACCGGTAGGGACAGGGAACGACGAGCAGTACTTC.

The chain has TRBV30 and TRBJ1-3; D remains unclear. This CDR3 is built from 11 residues. Germline CDR1 and CDR2: GTSNPN and SVGIG (reference sequence). V lost 2 bases and J lost 4, with 3 bases in between. CDR3 residues: CAWSLGNTIYF. In DNA form, the CDR3 reads TGTGCCTGGAGTCTCGGAAACACCATATATTTT. The variable domain in full, with the rest retrieved from reference TRBV30 and TRBJ1-3, is SQTIHQWPATLVQPVGSPLSLECTVEGTSNPNLYWYRQAAGRGLQLLFYSVGIGQISSEVPQNLSASRPQDRQFILSSKKLLLSDSGFYLCAWSLGNTIYFGEGSWLTVV.

The rearrangement uses TRBV28 and TRBJ1-5; 7 bases map to TRBD1. CDR1 is MDHEN, CDR2 SYDVKM, per germline. The CDR3 length is 16 residues. After removal of 6 bases from V and 0 bases from J, the junction contained 8 bases not matched to a gene. The CDR3 sequence: CASSLNRGSSNQPQHF. CDR3 coding DNA: TGTGCCAGCAGCTTAAACAGGGGTAGTAGCAATCAGCCCCAGCATTTT.

The chain has TRBV24-1 and TRBJ1-4; 8 nucleotides align to TRBD1. Trimming cost V 10 bases and J 5 bases; bases outside gene matches: 5. Germline V CDR1 and CDR2: KGHDR, SFDVKD. This CDR3 region has 13 residues. The DNA of the CDR3 is TGTGCCACAGGGACAGGAAAAAATGAAAAACTGTTTTTT. Its translation: CATGTGKNEKLFF.

This clone was seen just once. This rearrangement joins TRBV6-5 to TRBJ2-5, with TRBD2 identical over 7 bases. The germline CDR1 and CDR2 sequences are MNHEY and SVGAGI. This CDR3 is built from 13 residues. V dropped 7 bases and J dropped 0; count of bases not matched to a gene: 2. CDR3 bases: TGTGCCAGCACCGGGACTAACCAAGAGACCCAGTACTTC. Its translation: CASTGTNQETQYF.

V gene TRBV3-1 (or the pseudogene TRBV3-2) combines with J gene TRBJ2-5; TRBD2 matches at 14 bases. This CDR3 is built from 18 residues. Germline CDR1 LGHDT, CDR2 YNNKEL (reference sequence). Trimming cost V 2 bases and J 3 bases; bases outside gene matches: 8. DNA for the CDR3: TGTGCCAGCAGCCAACGACTTGGGACTAGCGGGGGAGAAGAGACCCAGTACTTC. It encodes CASSQRLGTSGGEETQYF.

V gene TRBV27 combines with J gene TRBJ1-3; D ambiguous. V lost 6 bases and J 11 bases, leaving 20 bases between the germline ends. Germline V lookup: CDR1 MNHEY, CDR2 SMNVEV (reference sequence). This CDR3 contains 14 residues. The CDR3 DNA reads as TGTGCCAGCAGCCCCACCCCCGGGTCTCTGGCCATATATTTT. Amino acid sequence: CASSPTPGSLAIYF.

This chain links TRBV9 with TRBJ1-6; D unclear. Germline-derived CDR1 and CDR2 are SGDLS and YYNGEE. This CDR3 has 17 amino acids. The germline V and J ends were trimmed by 3 bases and 0 bases, with 13 bases remaining between them. This CDR3 is CASSAEERSSYNSPLHF. As DNA, the CDR3 is TGTGCCAGCAGCGCCGAGGAGCGGAGCTCCTATAATTCACCCCTCCACTTT.